This passage covers 32 T cell receptor beta chains from one sample sequenced in a study of cytomegalovirus exposure and HLA in healthy donors. 13 Jbeta primers and 60 Vbeta primers were used for the PCR. Clones were sequenced by immunoSEQ multiplex PCR, and TCRdb holds only the in-frame ones, with some missing. The sample holds about 85,000 clones; 75% to 90% are singletons and the top ten take about 30%. The source material was PBMCs. These receptors originate from a man in his fifties or sixties in good health and CMV-seropositive.

The V call is TRBV5-1, the J call TRBJ1-4, with D unresolved. There are 14 residues in the CDR3. Trimming cost V 4 bases and J 10 bases, with 17 bases left between them. The germline gives CDR1 SGHRS, CDR2 YFSETQ. This CDR3 reads CASSLTTSLGKLFF. The CDR3 DNA sequence: TGCGCCAGCAGCCTGACTACATCCCTTGGAAAACTGTTTTTT. Looking up the rest from reference TRBV5-1 and TRBJ1-4 gives the full variable domain: KAGVTQTPRYLIKTRGQQVTLSCSPISGHRSVSWYQQTPGQGLQFLFEYFSETQRNKGNFPGRFSGRQFSNSRSEMNVSTLELGDSALYLCASSLTTSLGKLFFGSGTQLSVL.

The chain couples TRBV19 to TRBJ2-7; D uncertain. V lost 0 bases, J lost 7 bases, and 10 bases lay in between. Germline V gene data show CDR1 as LNHDA and CDR2 as SQIVND (reference sequence). There are 13 residues in the CDR3. CDR3 nucleotide sequence: TGTGCCAGTAGTATAGATCAGGCCGGAGAGCAGTACTTC. This sequence encodes CASSIDQAGEQYF.

The V and J genes are TRBV29-1 and TRBJ2-7; TRBD2 agrees at 12 bases. The length of the CDR3 is 16 residues. The junction had 12 bases not matched to a gene; V was cut back by 5 bases and J by 4 bases. Germline CDR1 is SQVTM and CDR2 is ANQGSEA. DNA of the CDR3: TGCAGCGTTAACGGGCTAGCGGGAGGGCCGGAATACGAGCAGTACTTC. Its translation: CSVNGLAGGPEYEQYF.

In this sample, this clone turned up once. V usage is TRBV5-4 and J usage is TRBJ2-7, with a possible D match to TRBD1 (6 bases). Trimming removed 0 bases at V and 5 bases at J, with 15 bases between. From germline, CDR1 is SGHNT and CDR2 YYREEE (reference sequence). The CDR3 covers 15 residues. The CDR3 DNA reads TGTGCCAGCAGCTTGGCTGGCAGGGGAAAAAACGAGCAGTACTTC. Encoded protein: CASSLAGRGKNEQYF.

The J gene is TRBJ1-1, the V gene TRBV19, with D uncertain. This CDR3 is built from 16 residues. Trimming took off 3 bases at V and 0 bases at J, with 14 bases between the two ends. Germline-derived CDR1 and CDR2 are LNHDA and SQIVND (reference sequence). CDR3 protein: CASSIWATTMNTEAFF. CDR3 DNA sequence: TGTGCCAGTAGTATTTGGGCGACGACGATGAACACTGAAGCTTTCTTT.

The chain combines TRBV10-2 with TRBJ1-1, with D possibly TRBD1 on 5 matching bases. V was clipped by 0 bases and J by 12 bases, with 17 bases between them. The CDR3 has 14 residues. In germline, CDR1 is WSHSY, CDR2 SAAADI. CDR3 sequence: CASSESRQLPGPFF. The CDR3 DNA reads as TGCGCCAGCAGTGAGTCTAGACAGCTCCCCGGACCTTTCTTT.

V gene TRBV19 combines with J gene TRBJ2-3; TRBD2 matches at 12 bases. The CDR3 contains 16 residues. Germline values: CDR1 LNHDA, CDR2 SQIVND (reference sequence). V trimming: 6 bases; J trimming: 2 bases; junction bases outside the gene matches: 6. Here the CDR3 DNA reads TGTGCCAGTAGAGTGGCTAGCGGGAGGGACACAGATACGCAGTATTTT. Translation gives CASRVASGRDTDTQYF.

The CDR3 sequence: CASSLTLLRGTSEQYF. CDR3 sequence (DNA): TGTGCCAGCAGCTTAACACTCCTCAGGGGGACGAGCGAGCAGTACTTC. The chain uses TRBV7-9 and TRBJ2-7; 7 bases map to TRBD1. The CDR3 has 16 residues. Germline CDR1 and CDR2: SEHNR and FQNEAQ (reference sequence). Trimming removed 2 bases from V and 6 bases from J; junction bases left unmatched: 13.

This clone has only a few counts. This chain links TRBV4-3 with TRBJ2-2, with D unresolved. V was shortened by 3 bases and J by 1 base, with 6 bases between the two germline ends. Per the germline V gene, CDR1 is LGHNA and CDR2 is YSLEER. The CDR3 has 14 residues. Here the CDR3 DNA reads TGCGCCAGCAGCCACTCTAAGAACACCGGGGAGCTGTTTTTT. Residues: CASSHSKNTGELFF.

The V call is TRBV19, the J call TRBJ2-3; D call uncertain. Germline CDR1 is LNHDA and CDR2 is SQIVND (reference sequence). The CDR3 contains 14 residues. Trimming removed 0 bases at V and 4 bases at J, with 8 bases between. The CDR3 is CASSIERSPDTQYF. In DNA form, the CDR3 reads TGTGCCAGTAGTATAGAGAGGAGCCCAGATACGCAGTATTTT.

The chain couples TRBV19 to TRBJ1-1; D perhaps matches TRBD1 (5 bases). Germline CDR1 reads LNHDA; CDR2 reads SQIVND (reference sequence). Deletions cut 8 bases from V and 4 bases from J, with 14 bases between. The CDR3 has 13 amino acids. DNA for the CDR3: TGTGCCAGTTGCATAGTCGGGGGCACTGAAGCTTTCTTT. Translation gives CASCIVGGTEAFF. The variable domain in full, completed from reference TRBV19 and TRBJ1-1, reads DGGITQSPKYLFRKEGQNVTLSCEQNLNHDAMYWYRQDPGQGLRLIYYSQIVNDFQKGDIAEGYSVSREKKESFPLTVTSAQKNPTAFYLCASCIVGGTEAFFGQGTRLTVV.

The V call is TRBV6-1, the J call TRBJ1-2; 7 nucleotides align to TRBD1. The length of the CDR3 is 14 residues. Germline V gene data show CDR1 as MNHNS and CDR2 as SASEGT. V trimming: 6 bases; J trimming: 6 bases; junction bases outside the gene matches: 10. The CDR3 bases are TGTGCCAGCAGCGCAGCCGGGACAGAAAATGGCTACACCTTC. It translates to CASSAAGTENGYTF.

The chain joins TRBV4-1 to TRBJ2-7; TRBD2 aligns across 10 bases. Per germline, CDR1 MGHRA and CDR2 YSYEKL. This CDR3 is 18 amino acids long. J gave up 1 base and V 1 base, and 10 bases lay outside the gene matches. The CDR3 DNA reads TGCGCCAGCAGCCAAGCGACTAGCGGGTCGCTCCTTTCCTACGAGCAGTACTTC. Its translation is CASSQATSGSLLSYEQYF.

V is TRBV6-1 and J is TRBJ1-4; 9 nucleotides agree with TRBD1. Germline trimming cut 0 bases from V and 6 bases from J; bases unmatched to any gene: 2. From germline, CDR1 is MNHNS and CDR2 SASEGT. This CDR3 spans 15 amino acids. The CDR3 spells CASSEATGGDEKLFF. DNA of the CDR3: TGTGCCAGCAGTGAAGCGACAGGGGGGGATGAAAAACTGTTTTTT.

The chain has TRBV6-5 and TRBJ1-2; TRBD1 might be the D (6 bases). Trimming cost V 0 bases and J 6 bases, with 11 bases left between them. Per germline, CDR1 MNHEY and CDR2 SVGAGI. This CDR3 is 14 amino acids long. CDR3 nucleotides: TGTGCCAGCAGTTACTCAAGACCAGGGGATGGCTACACCTTC. It codes for CASSYSRPGDGYTF.

DNA of the CDR3: TGTGCCAGCAGCTTGACAGGGAACTCCTACGAGCAGTACTTC. Translated, it gives CASSLTGNSYEQYF. The chain has TRBV7-8 and TRBJ2-7; 7 bases fit TRBD1. CDR1 and CDR2 from the germline V gene are SGHVS and FQNEAQ. With V trimmed by 3 bases and J by 0 bases, 2 bases remained unmatched. The CDR3 covers 14 residues. The whole variable domain, remainder taken from reference TRBV7-8 and TRBJ2-7, is GAGVSQSPRYKVAKRGQDVALRCDPISGHVSLFWYQQALGQGPEFLTYFQNEAQLDKSGLPSDRFFAERPEGSVSTLKIQRTQQEDSAVYLCASSLTGNSYEQYFGPGTRLTVT.

The chain joins TRBV19 to TRBJ2-7, with TRBD2 matching 10 bases. The CDR3 contains 17 residues. Per the germline V gene, CDR1 is LNHDA and CDR2 is SQIVND (reference sequence). The trim removed 3 bases at V and 3 bases at J, leaving 11 bases unmatched. CDR3: CASSMWASGRDNYEQYF. In nucleotides, the CDR3 is TGTGCCAGTAGTATGTGGGCTAGCGGGAGAGATAACTACGAGCAGTACTTC.

This chain links TRBV4-3 with TRBJ2-7; D ambiguous. Germline loops: CDR1 LGHNA, CDR2 YSLEER. V lost 0 bases and J lost 0, with 6 bases in between. The CDR3 loop spans 14 amino acids. The CDR3 DNA sequence: TGCGCCAGCAGCCAAGACGCCAGCTCCTACGAGCAGTACTTC. It encodes CASSQDASSYEQYF.

This clone has just a few counts. The V and J genes are TRBV4-2 and TRBJ2-3; 8 bases line up with TRBD2. In germline, CDR1 is LGHNA, CDR2 YNFKEQ. This CDR3 has 15 amino acids. V was clipped by 1 base and J by 2 bases; unmatched bases: 2. CDR3: CASSQAGGTTDTQYF. The CDR3 nucleotides are TGTGCCAGCAGCCAAGCGGGGGGGACCACAGATACGCAGTATTTT.

The chain combines TRBV4-2 with TRBJ2-1; 7 bases are a match to TRBD2. CDR1 and CDR2 from the germline V gene are LGHNA and YNFKEQ. The CDR3 has 14 residues. Trimming cost V 6 bases and J 4 bases; bases outside gene matches: 6. This chain's CDR3 is CASRPQREYNEQFF. The CDR3 nucleotides are TGTGCCAGCAGACCCCAGCGGGAATACAATGAGCAGTTCTTC.

The rearrangement uses TRBV15 and TRBJ2-1; possible D gene TRBD1, 6 bases. The V gene's germline CDR1 is LNHNV and CDR2 YYDKDF (reference sequence). The CDR3 covers 16 residues. V was clipped by 5 bases and J by 7 bases, with 21 bases between them. CDR3 bases: TGTGCCACCAGCGGGTTAAGGACAGATCGGGGTAATGAGCAGTTCTTC. Its protein product is CATSGLRTDRGNEQFF.

V is TRBV6-1 and J is TRBJ2-7, with D possibly matching TRBD1 (6 bases). Germline V gene data show CDR1 as MNHNS and CDR2 as SASEGT. Trimming cost V 6 bases and J 6 bases, with 18 bases left between them. The CDR3 length is 14 residues. The CDR3 nucleotides are TGTGCCAGCAGACCGGCGGACAGTTTCACCGAGCAGTACTTC. Encoded protein: CASRPADSFTEQYF.

The chain employs TRBV2 and TRBJ2-2, with D hard to call. CDR3 size: 17 residues. V lost 2 bases to trimming and J lost 4 bases, with 17 bases between them. The germline V gene encodes CDR1 SNHLY and CDR2 FYNNEI. The CDR3 DNA follows: TGTGCCAGCAGTGAAAGATCGGGTCCGTTTAGCACCGGGGAGCTGTTTTTT. This sequence encodes CASSERSGPFSTGELFF.

This chain joins TRBV2 and TRBJ2-7; TRBD2 matches 14 bases. Germline loops: CDR1 SNHLY, CDR2 FYNNEI. Trimming removed 7 bases from V and 5 bases from J; junction bases left unmatched: 4. This CDR3 is built from 14 residues. This chain's CDR3 is CASTGLAGAHEQYF. CDR3 in DNA: TGTGCCAGCACGGGACTAGCGGGAGCCCACGAGCAGTACTTC.

The rearrangement joins TRBV19 to TRBJ2-1; weak D call: TRBD1 (5 bases). This CDR3 comprises 15 residues. CDR1 LNHDA and CDR2 SQIVND come from the germline V gene (reference sequence). V gave up 2 bases and J gave up 0 bases, with 8 bases separating them. The CDR3 DNA is TGTGCCAGTAGTATAACAGGACACTCCTACAATGAGCAGTTCTTC. The encoded protein is CASSITGHSYNEQFF.

V usage is TRBV10-3 and J usage is TRBJ2-3, with 8 bases that match TRBD2. There are 19 residues in the CDR3. Germline lookup yields CDR1 ENHRY and CDR2 SYGVKD. V lost 2 bases and J lost 4; bases outside the gene matches: 17. The CDR3 DNA sequence: TGTGCCATCAGTGAGGGGAGTCGGCCTTATAGCGGGACCCCAGATACGCAGTATTTT. Amino acid sequence: CAISEGSRPYSGTPDTQYF.

This clone appeared a single time. J is TRBJ2-6 and V is TRBV9; D not certain. The V and J ends lost 3 bases and 0 bases respectively, with 10 bases between them. The CDR3 sequence is 16 residues long. CDR1 and CDR2 from the germline V gene are SGDLS and YYNGEE. CDR3 residues: CASSANRLSGANVLTF. In DNA, the CDR3 is TGTGCCAGCAGCGCTAACCGTCTCTCTGGGGCCAACGTCCTGACTTTC.

The chain is built from TRBV7-3 and TRBJ2-7; the D gene is possibly TRBD2 (7 bases). CDR3 length: 16 residues. Per the germline V gene, CDR1 is SGHTA and CDR2 is FQGTGA. V dropped 5 bases and J dropped 1 base, with 18 bases sitting between them. CDR3 residues: CASSLVGGTMSYEQYF. The CDR3 DNA follows: TGTGCCAGCAGCCTAGTAGGGGGGACTATGTCCTACGAGCAGTACTTC.

The chain uses TRBV9 and TRBJ2-2; the match to TRBD1 covers 8 bases. The length of the CDR3 is 16 residues. V shed 3 bases, J shed 0 bases, and the junction held 4 bases outside the gene matches. The germline CDR1 and CDR2 sequences are SGDLS and YYNGEE. The CDR3 DNA sequence: TGTGCCAGCAGCGCAGGGGGCAATACGAACACCGGGGAGCTGTTTTTT. Residues: CASSAGGNTNTGELFF. The entire variable domain, with the rest obtained from reference TRBV9 and TRBJ2-2, is as follows: DSGVTQTPKHLITATGQRVTLRCSPRSGDLSVYWYQQSLDQGLQFLIQYYNGEERAKGNILERFSAQQFPDLHSELNLSSLELGDSALYFCASSAGGNTNTGELFFGEGSRLTVL.

The chain uses TRBV18 and TRBJ1-1; the match to TRBD1 covers 7 bases. Germline-derived CDR1 and CDR2 are KGHSH and LQKENI. With V trimmed by 3 bases and J by 2 bases, 6 bases remained unmatched. The CDR3 spans 15 residues. This CDR3 is CASSPPGQLNTEAFF. Here the CDR3 DNA reads TGTGCCAGCTCACCCCCGGGACAGCTTAACACTGAAGCTTTCTTT.

The CDR3 nucleotides are TGTGCCAGCAGCGTCGCGAAATGGAGAGATACGCAGTATTTT. It encodes CASSVAKWRDTQYF. This chain links TRBV2 with TRBJ2-3, with D unresolved. This CDR3 contains 14 residues. Germline V CDR1 and CDR2: SNHLY, FYNNEI. Trimming stripped 6 bases from V and 5 bases from J, with 15 bases between.

The rearrangement uses TRBV11-3 and TRBJ1-1, with TRBD1 matching over 8 bases. Germline lookup yields CDR1 SGHNT and CDR2 YENEEA. Trimming at V came to 5 bases and at J to 5 bases, leaving 7 bases not matched to a gene. The CDR3 covers 14 residues. Here the CDR3 DNA reads TGTGCCAGCAGCCCAGACAGGGGAAAAACTGAAGCTTTCTTT. It encodes CASSPDRGKTEAFF.